This T cell receptor beta chain was observed in a study of T cell responses to AZD1222 COVID-19 vaccine (dated by TCRdb to about 2021). With regard to the full study: TCR sequencing was performed for more than 230 trial participants, of whom roughly 200 were given two doses of AZD1222 and around 25 were given two doses of MenACWY control vaccine. Enrollment into the trials was organized by age into subgroups of 18-55, 56-69 and 70-plus years, and those subgroups contained roughly 150, 30 and 60 TCR-sequenced participants, respectively.

Study-level results and caveats: Participants were mostly white British, with more females than males. The authors suggested clonal diversity may have been underestimated. Vaccine-associated CD4 TCRs spanned the whole spike protein, with dominant responses in regions 160-218 and 743-854. Because no samples from the day 14 peak response were available, repertoires could be characterized only after the peak T cell response. A significant rise in spike-specific TCR breadth and depth was observed after two AZD1222 doses relative to day 0 and relative to MenACWY recipients. Conclusions about previously exposed vaccinees were limited because only six AZD1222 recipients were SARS-CoV-2 seropositive at baseline. Reportedly, almost half of the unique spike-specific TCRs recognized epitopes lying outside the regions that are mutated in the B.1.351 and B.1.1.7 variants. The 56-69-year group was small, and its depth increase did not reach significance, likely because of low power.

Inclusive of the bounding cysteine and phenylalanine, the CDR3 is 15 residues long. Only CDR3 DNA remains: 45 bases, in frame from the first base. CDR1 is given as SGHDT and CDR2 as YYEEEE, both from the germline V gene. V drops 1 base and J drops 0 bases, leaving 10 bases in between. The CDR3 regions of human TCRbeta chains were subjected to immunosequencing. Regarding the original processing steps: TCRs in the repertoires were matched against a reference library of SARS-CoV-2-specific TCRs that had been generated with the MIRA antigen-specificity platform. Breadth was defined as the fraction of unique TCRs that were SARS-CoV-2-associated, and depth was defined as the fraction of total T cells that were SARS-CoV-2-associated. Each spike-specific TCR was assigned to its reactive spike region and to a CD4 or CD8 class using the MIRA data. Log10-transformed breadth and depth values were compared by one-way ANOVA with Sidak's multiple comparisons tests. The source is immuneACCESS, and TCRdb retained only in-frame sequences with V and J called. Part of the clones is not carried over; for the studies checked, unresolved V genes explain less than half of this, and the remainder is unexplained. The V and J calls and the clone size are those of that table, but D and trimming were determined from the DNA. For this sample there are under 150,000 clones; approximately 78% appear just once. The ten largest clones represent roughly 4.5% of the sample.

The time point label corresponds to: baseline before first vaccination. Taken with the paper, the label for treatment or condition translates to: meningococcal conjugate vaccine given as trial control. Vaccinee samples were obtained from the UK trials COV001 and COV002, which included a single-blind randomized controlled phase 2/3 trial of AZD1222 (ChAdOx1 nCoV-19) in healthy adults. For TCRbeta chain sequencing, PBMC samples from trial participants were taken at day 0 and at day 28 after the second dose. Turning to this clone: Its antigen is not yet known. Base qualities are missing; no much larger clone stands one base away.

This TCR was recovered from an adult in good health. The sequence joins TRBV5-6 to TRBJ1-1; no D gene call is confident. The sample consisted of peripheral blood, taken on day 0 of MenACWY control vaccination. The DNA reads TGTGCCAGCAGCTTGATTGGGCTAATGAACACTGAAGCTTTCTTT. Its protein reads: CASSLIGLMNTEAFF.